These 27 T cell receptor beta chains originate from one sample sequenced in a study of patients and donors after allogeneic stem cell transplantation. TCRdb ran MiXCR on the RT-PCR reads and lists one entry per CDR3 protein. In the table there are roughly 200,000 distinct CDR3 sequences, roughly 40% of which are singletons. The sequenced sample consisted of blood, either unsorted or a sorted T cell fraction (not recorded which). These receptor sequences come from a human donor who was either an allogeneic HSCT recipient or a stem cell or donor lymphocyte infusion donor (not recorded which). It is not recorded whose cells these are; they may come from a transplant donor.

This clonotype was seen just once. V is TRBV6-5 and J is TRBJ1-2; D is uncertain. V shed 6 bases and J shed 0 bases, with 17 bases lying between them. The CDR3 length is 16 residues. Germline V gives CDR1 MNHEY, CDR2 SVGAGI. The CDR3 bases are TGTGCCAGCAGAAAGAACCCTAGTCTAACTAACTATGGCTACACCTTC. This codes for CASRKNPSLTNYGYTF.

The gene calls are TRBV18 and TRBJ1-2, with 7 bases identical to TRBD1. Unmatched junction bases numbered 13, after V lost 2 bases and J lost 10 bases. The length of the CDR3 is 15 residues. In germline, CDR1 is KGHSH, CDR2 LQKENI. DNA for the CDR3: TGTGCCAGCTCACCATCGGGACAGAGCGGTCAAAACTACACCTTC. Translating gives CASSPSGQSGQNYTF. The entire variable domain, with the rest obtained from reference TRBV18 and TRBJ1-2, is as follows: NAGVMQNPRHLVRRRGQEARLRCSPMKGHSHVYWYRQLPEEGLKFMVYLQKENIIDESGMPKERFSAEFPKEGPSILRIQQVVRGDSAAYFCASSPSGQSGQNYTFGSGTRLTVV.

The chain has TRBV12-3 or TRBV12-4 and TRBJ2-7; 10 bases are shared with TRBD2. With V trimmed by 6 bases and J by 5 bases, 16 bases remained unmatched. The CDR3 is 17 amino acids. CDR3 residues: CASRERGPGLALDEQYF. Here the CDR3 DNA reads TGTGCCAGCAGAGAAAGGGGACCGGGACTAGCGTTGGACGAGCAGTACTTC.

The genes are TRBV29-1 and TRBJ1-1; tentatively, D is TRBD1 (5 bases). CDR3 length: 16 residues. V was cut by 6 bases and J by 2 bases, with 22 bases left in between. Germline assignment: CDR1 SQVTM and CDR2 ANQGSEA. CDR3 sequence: CSVEQVSQQLNTEAFF. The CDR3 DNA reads TGCAGCGTCGAACAGGTATCCCAGCAATTAAACACTGAAGCTTTCTTT.

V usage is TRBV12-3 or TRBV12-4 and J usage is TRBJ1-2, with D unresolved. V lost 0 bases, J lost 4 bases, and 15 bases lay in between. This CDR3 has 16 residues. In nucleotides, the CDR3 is TGTGCCAGCAGTTTAGCGAGGTCAGGAGGACCCTATGGCTACACCTTC. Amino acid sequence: CASSLARSGGPYGYTF.

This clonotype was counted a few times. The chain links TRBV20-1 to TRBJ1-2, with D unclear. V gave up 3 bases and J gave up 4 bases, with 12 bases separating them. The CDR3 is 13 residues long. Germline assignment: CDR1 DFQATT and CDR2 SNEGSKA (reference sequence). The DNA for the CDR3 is TGCAGTGCTAGTTCTCAGACCGTCTATGGCTACACCTTC. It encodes CSASSQTVYGYTF.

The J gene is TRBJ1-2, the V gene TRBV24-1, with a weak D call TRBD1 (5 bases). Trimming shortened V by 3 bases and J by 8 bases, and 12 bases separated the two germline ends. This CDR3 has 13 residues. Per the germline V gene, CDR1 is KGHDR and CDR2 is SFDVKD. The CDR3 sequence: CATSDVAGLGYTF. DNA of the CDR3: TGTGCCACCAGTGATGTTGCAGGGTTAGGCTACACCTTC.

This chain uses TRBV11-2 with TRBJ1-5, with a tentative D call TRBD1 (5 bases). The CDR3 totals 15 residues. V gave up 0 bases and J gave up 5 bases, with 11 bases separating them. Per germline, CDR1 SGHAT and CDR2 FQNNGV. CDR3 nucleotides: TGTGCCAGCAGCTTAGAAGGGGCAAGACATCAGCCCCAGCATTTT. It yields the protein CASSLEGARHQPQHF.

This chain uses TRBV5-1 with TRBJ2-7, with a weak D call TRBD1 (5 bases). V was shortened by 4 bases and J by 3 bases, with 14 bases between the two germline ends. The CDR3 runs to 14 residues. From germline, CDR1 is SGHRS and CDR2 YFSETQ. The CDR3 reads CASSTRDGHYEQYF. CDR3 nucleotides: TGCGCCAGCAGCACTCGTGACGGACACTACGAGCAGTACTTC.

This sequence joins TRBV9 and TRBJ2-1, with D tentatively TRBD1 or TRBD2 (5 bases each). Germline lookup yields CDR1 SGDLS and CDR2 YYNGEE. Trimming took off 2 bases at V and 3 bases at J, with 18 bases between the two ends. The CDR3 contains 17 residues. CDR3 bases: TGTGCCAGCAGCGTCGCACCCCGGGGCCAGGACTACAATGAGCAGTTCTTC. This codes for CASSVAPRGQDYNEQFF.

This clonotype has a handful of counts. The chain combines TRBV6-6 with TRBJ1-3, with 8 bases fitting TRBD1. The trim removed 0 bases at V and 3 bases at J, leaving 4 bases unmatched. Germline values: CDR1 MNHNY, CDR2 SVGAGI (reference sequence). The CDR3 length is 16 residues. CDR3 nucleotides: TGTGCCAGCAGTTACTCGGGACAGGAAGGTGGAAACACCATATATTTT. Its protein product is CASSYSGQEGGNTIYF.

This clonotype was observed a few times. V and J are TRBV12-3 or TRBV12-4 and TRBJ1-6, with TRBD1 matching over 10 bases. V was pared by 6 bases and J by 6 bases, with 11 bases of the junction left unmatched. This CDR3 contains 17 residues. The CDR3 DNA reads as TGTGCCAGCAGCCTTTTTGGGGGGACAGGGGTTAATTCACCCCTCCACTTT. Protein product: CASSLFGGTGVNSPLHF.

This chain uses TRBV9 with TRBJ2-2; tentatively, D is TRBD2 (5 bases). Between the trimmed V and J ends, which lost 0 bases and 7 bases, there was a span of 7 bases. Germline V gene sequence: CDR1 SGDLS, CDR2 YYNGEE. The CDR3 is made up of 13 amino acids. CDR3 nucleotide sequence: TGTGCCAGCAGCGTAGGCGGGTTCGGGGAGCTGTTTTTT. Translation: CASSVGGFGELFF.

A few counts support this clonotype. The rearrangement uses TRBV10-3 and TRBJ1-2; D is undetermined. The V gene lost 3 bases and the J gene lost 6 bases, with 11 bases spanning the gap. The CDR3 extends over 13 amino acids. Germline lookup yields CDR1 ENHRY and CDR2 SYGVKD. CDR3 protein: CAISDPSQNGYTF. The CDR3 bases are TGTGCCATCAGTGATCCCTCCCAGAATGGCTACACCTTC.

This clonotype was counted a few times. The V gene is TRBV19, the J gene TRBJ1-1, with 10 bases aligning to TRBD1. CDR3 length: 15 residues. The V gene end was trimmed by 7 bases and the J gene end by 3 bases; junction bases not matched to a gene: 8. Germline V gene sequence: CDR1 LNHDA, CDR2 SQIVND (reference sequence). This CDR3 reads CASTGTGVVDTEAFF. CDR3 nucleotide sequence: TGTGCCAGTACCGGGACAGGGGTAGTGGACACTGAAGCTTTCTTT.

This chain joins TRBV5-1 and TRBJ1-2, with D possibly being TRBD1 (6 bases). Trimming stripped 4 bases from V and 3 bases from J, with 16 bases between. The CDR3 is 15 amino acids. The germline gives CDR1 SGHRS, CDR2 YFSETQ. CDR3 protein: CASSPEWGADYGYTF. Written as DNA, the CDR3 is TGCGCCAGCAGCCCGGAATGGGGGGCTGACTATGGCTACACCTTC.

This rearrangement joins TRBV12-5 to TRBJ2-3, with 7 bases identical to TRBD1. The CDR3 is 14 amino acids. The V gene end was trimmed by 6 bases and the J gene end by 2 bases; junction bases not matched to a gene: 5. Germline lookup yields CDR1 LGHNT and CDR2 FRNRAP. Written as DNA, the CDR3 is TGTGCTAGTGGGTCGGGACAGCCCACAGATACGCAGTATTTT. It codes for CASGSGQPTDTQYF.

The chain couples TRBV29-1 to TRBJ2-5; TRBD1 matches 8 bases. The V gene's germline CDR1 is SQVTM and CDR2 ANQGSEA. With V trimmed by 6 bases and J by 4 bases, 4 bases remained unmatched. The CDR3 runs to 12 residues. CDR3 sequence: CSVLGQGETQYF. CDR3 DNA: TGCAGCGTGCTCGGACAGGGAGAGACCCAGTACTTC.

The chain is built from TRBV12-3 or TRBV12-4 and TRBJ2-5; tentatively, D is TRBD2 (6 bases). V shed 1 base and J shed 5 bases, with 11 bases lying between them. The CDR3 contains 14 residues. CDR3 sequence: CASSLVRDSETQYF. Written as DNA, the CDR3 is TGTGCCAGCAGTTTAGTGCGGGATAGCGAGACCCAGTACTTC.

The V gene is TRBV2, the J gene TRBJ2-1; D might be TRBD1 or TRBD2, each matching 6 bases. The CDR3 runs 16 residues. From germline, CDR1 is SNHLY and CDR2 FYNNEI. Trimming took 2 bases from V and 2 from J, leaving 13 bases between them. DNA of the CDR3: TGTGCCAGCAGTGAACGGTGGGGGGCCACCTACAATGAGCAGTTCTTC. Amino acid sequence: CASSERWGATYNEQFF.

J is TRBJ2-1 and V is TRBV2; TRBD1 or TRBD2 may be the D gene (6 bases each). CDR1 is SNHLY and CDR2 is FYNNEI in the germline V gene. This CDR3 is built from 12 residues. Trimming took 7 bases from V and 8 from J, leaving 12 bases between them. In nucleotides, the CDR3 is TGTGCCAGCAACAGGGAGGAGGATGAGCAGTTCTTC. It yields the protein CASNREEDEQFF.

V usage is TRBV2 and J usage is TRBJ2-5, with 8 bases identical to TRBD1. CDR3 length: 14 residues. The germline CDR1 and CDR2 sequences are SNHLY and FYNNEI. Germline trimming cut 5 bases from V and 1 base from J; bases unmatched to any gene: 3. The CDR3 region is CASSQDRAQETQYF. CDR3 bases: TGTGCCAGCAGTCAGGACAGGGCCCAAGAGACCCAGTACTTC.

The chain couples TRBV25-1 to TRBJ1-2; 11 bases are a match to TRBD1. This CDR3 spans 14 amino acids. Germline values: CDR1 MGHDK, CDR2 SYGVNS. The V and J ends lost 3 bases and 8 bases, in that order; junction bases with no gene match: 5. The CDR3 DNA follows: TGTGCCAGCAGTGAGGGACAGGGGGTATCCGGCTACACCTTC. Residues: CASSEGQGVSGYTF.

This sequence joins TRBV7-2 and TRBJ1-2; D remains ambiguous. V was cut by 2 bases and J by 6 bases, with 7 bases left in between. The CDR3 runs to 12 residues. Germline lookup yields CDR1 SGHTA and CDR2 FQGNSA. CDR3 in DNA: TGTGCCAGCAGCTTAAACCAGAATGGCTACACCTTC. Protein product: CASSLNQNGYTF.

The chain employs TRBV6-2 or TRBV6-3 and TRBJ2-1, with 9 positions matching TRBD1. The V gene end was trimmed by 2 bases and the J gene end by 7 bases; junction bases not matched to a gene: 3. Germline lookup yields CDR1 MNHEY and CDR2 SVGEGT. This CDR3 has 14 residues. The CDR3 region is CASSYGGTGNEQFF. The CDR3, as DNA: TGTGCCAGCAGTTACGGGGGGACAGGGAATGAGCAGTTCTTC.

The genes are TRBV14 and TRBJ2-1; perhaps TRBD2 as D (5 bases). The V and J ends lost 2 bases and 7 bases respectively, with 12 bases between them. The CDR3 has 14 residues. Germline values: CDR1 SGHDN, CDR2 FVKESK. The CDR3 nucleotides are TGTGCCAGCAGCCAACACCGAGAGGGTAATGAGCAGTTCTTC. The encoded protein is CASSQHREGNEQFF.

The DNA for the CDR3 is TGTGCCAGCAGTCCAAGGACAGGGGCGCTAGGCTACACCTTC. It encodes CASSPRTGALGYTF. V usage is TRBV12-3 or TRBV12-4 and J usage is TRBJ1-2, with TRBD1 matching 9 bases. The CDR3 length is 14 residues. V lost 5 bases, J lost 8 bases, and 9 bases stayed unmatched.